Below, 22 T cell receptor beta chains from the same sample are listed, as sequenced in a study of cytomegalovirus exposure and HLA in healthy donors. 60 Vbeta and 13 Jbeta primers were used in PCR. Generated by immunoSEQ multiplex PCR, the TCRdb table keeps only in-frame clones and is missing some. The table records about 140,000 clones, 65% to 90% of them present only once. Material for sequencing was PBMCs. These receptors all stem from a female donor in good health and CMV-seronegative.

DNA of the CDR3: TGTGCCAGCAGTCCCTTTGGACACCTCAACTATGGCTACACCTTC. Protein product: CASSPFGHLNYGYTF. The V gene is TRBV27, the J gene TRBJ1-2, with a tentative D call TRBD1 (5 bases). The CDR3 sequence is 15 residues long. Germline V CDR1 and CDR2: MNHEY, SMNVEV (reference sequence). Between the trimmed V and J ends, which lost 5 bases and 2 bases, there was a span of 15 bases.

There are a few counts of this clone. Germline is not matched at one junction end, which may reflect a read error. The gene calls are TRBV25-1 and TRBJ2-7, with D perhaps TRBD2 (5 bases). There are 16 residues in the CDR3. Germline assignment: CDR1 MGHDK and CDR2 SYGVNS. CDR3 sequence (DNA): TGTGCCAGCAGCGAGGGTGTCGGGAAAGGTTATTACGAGAAGTACTTC. This translates into CASSEGVGKGYYEKYF.

The V call is TRBV27, the J call TRBJ2-3; maybe TRBD1 (6 bases). The CDR3 runs to 13 residues. Germline assignment: CDR1 MNHEY and CDR2 SMNVEV (reference sequence). V was trimmed by 6 bases and J by 2 bases, leaving 9 bases between them. CDR3 residues: CASSRTVTDTQYF. The CDR3 DNA sequence: TGTGCCAGCAGCCGGACAGTCACAGATACGCAGTATTTT.

The chain has TRBV9 and TRBJ2-7, with 10 bases identical to TRBD2. The CDR3 contains 15 residues. The ends lost 0 bases at V and 2 bases at J; junction bases unmatched: 2. Germline assignment: CDR1 SGDLS and CDR2 YYNGEE. Here the CDR3 reads CASSVGGTSAYEQYF. The CDR3, as DNA: TGTGCCAGCAGCGTAGGTGGGACTAGCGCCTACGAGCAGTACTTC. The whole variable domain, filled in from reference TRBV9 and TRBJ2-7, reads DSGVTQTPKHLITATGQRVTLRCSPRSGDLSVYWYQQSLDQGLQFLIQYYNGEERAKGNILERFSAQQFPDLHSELNLSSLELGDSALYFCASSVGGTSAYEQYFGPGTRLTVT.

The rearrangement joins TRBV5-1 to TRBJ2-6; D is perhaps TRBD2 (5 bases). The V end lost 0 bases, the J end lost 4 bases, and 11 bases lay between the germline ends. The CDR3 is 16 amino acids. The germline V gene encodes CDR1 SGHRS and CDR2 YFSETQ. This CDR3 reads CASSLVGGYGANVLTF. In nucleotides, the CDR3 is TGCGCCAGCAGCTTGGTAGGAGGATACGGGGCCAACGTCCTGACTTTC.

This chain connects TRBV7-2 to TRBJ1-1; D unclear. This CDR3 is built from 12 residues. Germline V gene sequence: CDR1 SGHTA, CDR2 FQGNSA. Deletions cut 3 bases from V and 1 base from J, with 3 bases between. CDR3 amino acids: CASSFGNTEAFF. The CDR3 nucleotides read TGTGCCAGCAGCTTCGGGAACACTGAAGCTTTCTTT.

This sequence joins TRBV19 and TRBJ1-3; the D is unclear. This CDR3 contains 14 residues. V lost 3 bases and J 0 bases, leaving 6 bases between the germline ends. Germline V gene sequence: CDR1 LNHDA, CDR2 SQIVND (reference sequence). The CDR3 spells CASSMKRSGNTIYF. The CDR3 nucleotides read TGTGCCAGTAGTATGAAGCGCTCTGGAAACACCATATATTTT.

The gene calls are TRBV30 and TRBJ1-4, with TRBD1 identical over 8 bases. Germline CDR1 reads GTSNPN; CDR2 reads SVGIG (reference sequence). The J segment lost 3 bases and the V segment lost 2 bases, leaving 5 bases of the junction unmatched. This CDR3 contains 15 residues. CDR3 amino acids: CAWSTTGGANEKLFF. For the CDR3, the DNA is TGTGCCTGGAGTACTACAGGGGGGGCTAATGAAAAACTGTTTTTT.

V and J are TRBV7-8 and TRBJ2-7; 10 bases line up with TRBD1. V gave up 6 bases and J gave up 2 bases; unmatched junction bases: 7. Germline V CDR1 and CDR2: SGHVS, FQNEAQ. The CDR3 is 15 residues long. CDR3 DNA sequence: TGTGCCAGCAGATCCGGGACAGGGGCGGCCTACGAGCAGTACTTC. It translates to CASRSGTGAAYEQYF.

This chain joins TRBV19 and TRBJ2-3, with 8 bases fitting TRBD2. The germline V gene has CDR1 LNHDA and CDR2 SQIVND (reference sequence). This CDR3 has 16 amino acids. The ends lost 4 bases at V and 1 base at J; junction bases unmatched: 7. CDR3 in amino acids: CASSRHTSGGTDTQYF. CDR3 DNA sequence: TGTGCCAGTAGTAGACATACTAGCGGTGGCACAGATACGCAGTATTTT.

The rearrangement joins TRBV4-1 to TRBJ1-3; D perhaps matches TRBD1 (5 bases). There are 15 residues in the CDR3. With 1 base removed from V and 2 bases from J, the gap between germline ends came to 9 bases. Germline assignment: CDR1 MGHRA and CDR2 YSYEKL. The CDR3 loop is CASSQGGRTGNTIYF. CDR3 coding DNA: TGCGCCAGCAGCCAAGGGGGCAGGACTGGAAACACCATATATTTT.

Turning to this clone: Because the CDR3's place on the DNA is in doubt, the DNA is left out and the CDR3 is given as listed by TCRdb. The chain is built from TRBV25-1 and TRBJ2-7; the D call in the table, TRBD1, was not verified against the DNA. The CDR3 is made up of 12 amino acids, end residues included. Germline-derived CDR1 and CDR2 are MGHDK and SYGVNS. CDR3 protein: CASSSSDNEQYF.

This chain joins TRBV5-6 and TRBJ2-5; D ambiguous. Trimming took 0 bases from V and 0 from J, leaving 6 bases between them. This CDR3 is 14 amino acids long. From germline, CDR1 is SGHDT and CDR2 YYEEEE. The CDR3 loop is CASSLARNQETQYF. CDR3 DNA: TGTGCCAGCAGCTTGGCCAGGAACCAAGAGACCCAGTACTTC.

The chain couples TRBV28 to TRBJ1-1; weak D call: TRBD1 (5 bases). Trimming took off 5 bases at V and 8 bases at J, with 15 bases between the two ends. Germline CDR1 MDHEN, CDR2 SYDVKM. There are 13 residues in the CDR3. The CDR3 DNA reads as TGTGCCAGCAGTAAACAGACAGAACCGGAAGCTTTCTTT. It specifies CASSKQTEPEAFF.

The chain links TRBV5-1 to TRBJ2-5; the match to TRBD2 covers 8 bases. Germline CDR1 is SGHRS and CDR2 is YFSETQ. With 3 bases clipped from V and 2 bases from J, the junction kept 9 bases outside the gene matches. CDR3 length: 16 residues. Here the CDR3 DNA reads TGCGCCAGCAGCTCCCTGACTAGCGTTGGGCAAGAGACCCAGTACTTC. Its translation: CASSSLTSVGQETQYF.

In regard to this clone: This CDR3 is missing its conserved last phenylalanine or tryptophan, likely due to a read error. The chain is built from TRBV7-9 and TRBJ1-5; D remains unclear. This CDR3 is built from 13 residues. Germline-derived CDR1 and CDR2 are SEHNR and FQNEAQ (reference sequence). V was trimmed by 1 base and J by 0 bases, leaving 1 base between them. The CDR3 loop is CASSLVSNQPQHV. The CDR3 bases are TGTGCCAGCAGCTTAGTTAGCAATCAGCCCCAGCATGTT.

A few counts support this clone. The chain couples TRBV18 to TRBJ2-3, with 8 bases identical to TRBD1. In germline, CDR1 is KGHSH, CDR2 LQKENI. V lost 3 bases and J lost 2; bases outside the gene matches: 7. The CDR3 consists of 16 residues. This CDR3 is CASSPGQVGLTDTQYF. For the CDR3, the DNA is TGTGCCAGCTCACCGGGACAGGTGGGCCTCACAGATACGCAGTATTTT.

This chain connects TRBV29-1 to TRBJ2-7; weak D call: TRBD2 (6 bases). This CDR3 has 17 amino acids. The germline gives CDR1 SQVTM, CDR2 ANQGSEA. Trimming stripped 1 base from V and 2 bases from J, with 21 bases between. The CDR3 is CSVEVASPRREAYEQYF. The CDR3 DNA reads TGCAGCGTTGAAGTAGCTAGCCCTAGGAGGGAGGCCTACGAGCAGTACTTC.

The rearrangement links TRBV10-1 to TRBJ2-1; D remains ambiguous. The germline V and J ends were trimmed by 6 bases and 6 bases, with 9 bases remaining between them. The CDR3 has 12 residues. Germline CDR1 is WNHNN and CDR2 is SYGVQD (reference sequence). CDR3 residues: CASRSRSNEQFF. CDR3 DNA: TGCGCCAGCAGAAGCCGGAGCAATGAGCAGTTCTTC.

V usage is TRBV28 and J usage is TRBJ1-2; possibly TRBD1 for D (5 bases). V lost 3 bases to trimming and J lost 7 bases, with 9 bases between them. CDR1 MDHEN and CDR2 SYDVKM come from the germline V gene. CDR3 size: 12 residues. This CDR3 reads CASSFSRVGYTF. In DNA, the CDR3 is TGTGCCAGCAGTTTCAGCAGGGTTGGCTACACCTTC.

The chain employs TRBV6-5 and TRBJ2-5, with D possibly matching TRBD1 (5 bases). The germline CDR1 and CDR2 sequences are MNHEY and SVGAGI. V shed 6 bases and J shed 1 base, with 12 bases lying between them. The CDR3 runs 14 residues. CDR3 protein: CASSLGQGQETQYF. CDR3 bases: TGTGCCAGCAGCCTCGGACAAGGCCAAGAGACCCAGTACTTC.

The chain employs TRBV27 and TRBJ1-5; the match to TRBD1 covers 7 bases. Germline V CDR1 and CDR2: MNHEY, SMNVEV (reference sequence). The CDR3 length is 13 residues. V trimming: 4 bases; J trimming: 7 bases; junction bases outside the gene matches: 4. The CDR3, as DNA: TGTGCCAGCAGTTGGGGACAGAAACAGCCCCAGCATTTT. Amino acids: CASSWGQKQPQHF.